The 26 T cell receptor beta chains given below trace back to one sample, sequenced in a study of CXCR3-negative and CXCR3-positive naive CD8 T cells. Overall study results and limits: Hydrophobicity was higher for TRB CDR3s found in CXCR3-positive naive cells than in CXCR3-negative naive cells.

No antigen has been assigned to these receptors. In preparing the TRB cDNA libraries, 5' RACE with UMI labels was used. Each CDR3 protein gets one entry in TCRdb, which reprocessed the 5' RACE reads and gives no DNA. The ten top clones account for over 0.4%, within a sample of approximately 90,000 distinct CDR3 sequences. The sample was naive CXCR3+ CD8+ T cells from blood. Indicated subset: CD45RO-CCR7+CD27+CD95- naive CD8+ T cells expressing CXCR3 (TNR3+). These receptor sequences come from a human donor in good health. Some clones in this sample may be carry-over from other donors' samples.

The chain links TRBV7-9 to TRBJ2-1; TCRdb's D call of TRBD1 is untestable without DNA. Germline loops: CDR1 SEHNR, CDR2 FQNEAQ (reference sequence). The CDR3 contains 13 residues. CDR3 protein: CASSPLGSGEQFF. Drawing the rest from reference TRBV7-9 and TRBJ2-1, the complete variable domain is DTGVSQNPRHKITKRGQNVTFRCDPISEHNRLYWYRQTLGQGPEFLTYFQNEAQLEKSRLLSDRFSAERPKGSFSTLEIQRTEQGDSAMYLCASSPLGSGEQFFGPGTRLTVL.

The J gene is TRBJ2-1, the V gene TRBV24-1; TCRdb's D gene call, TRBD1, goes unchecked for lack of DNA. The germline V gene encodes CDR1 KGHDR and CDR2 SFDVKD. This CDR3 comprises 11 residues. CDR3 region: CATTRGIEQFF.

The chain recombines TRBV5-1 with TRBJ2-3; TCRdb proposes TRBD2, but this gene call is untestable without DNA. CDR1 and CDR2 from the germline V gene are SGHRS and YFSETQ. This CDR3 has 15 residues. This CDR3 reads CASTPLGEGRDTQYF.

V is TRBV19 and J is TRBJ2-5. This CDR3 contains 13 residues. Germline assignment: CDR1 LNHDA and CDR2 SQIVND (reference sequence). The CDR3 sequence: CASSLGREETQYF.

The chain has TRBV5-5 and TRBJ1-1; the TCRdb D gene call, TRBD1, has no DNA to confirm it. Germline CDR1 SGHKS, CDR2 YYEKEE (reference sequence). This CDR3 contains 15 residues. The CDR3: CASSLAGVGSTEAFF.

The V gene is TRBV15, the J gene TRBJ2-5; the D gene TCRdb calls, TRBD2, cannot be checked with no DNA. CDR3 size: 12 residues. Germline V gene sequence: CDR1 LNHNV, CDR2 YYDKDF (reference sequence). CDR3 in amino acids: CATSAREETQYF.

The chain uses TRBV6-1 and TRBJ2-5; without DNA, the TCRdb call of TRBD1 cannot be checked. CDR1 and CDR2 from the germline V gene are MNHNS and SASEGT. This CDR3 region has 14 residues. The CDR3 protein is CASSEFGGPETQYF.

The chain carries TRBV27 and TRBJ2-2; TCRdb lists TRBD2, though no DNA is available to test this call. The CDR3 loop spans 14 amino acids. Germline CDR1 MNHEY, CDR2 SMNVEV (reference sequence). CDR3 residues: CASTSVPNTGELFF.

The gene calls are TRBV3-1 and TRBJ1-1; TCRdb returns TRBD1, unconfirmable since there is no DNA. The germline CDR1 and CDR2 sequences are LGHDT and YNNKEL (reference sequence). CDR3 length equals 15 residues. CDR3 loop: CASSPRGTANTEAFF.

The rearrangement links TRBV27 to TRBJ1-1; the TCRdb call, TRBD1, lacks DNA for checking. The CDR3 sequence is 15 residues long. The germline V gene encodes CDR1 MNHEY and CDR2 SMNVEV (reference sequence). CDR3 protein: CASSLLGDRGTEAFF.

V is TRBV4-1 and J is TRBJ2-3; TCRdb calls TRBD2, which cannot be checked without DNA. The CDR3 is made up of 15 amino acids. Germline CDR1 and CDR2: MGHRA and YSYEKL. CDR3 residues: CASSQIAGSTDTQYF.

This chain links TRBV6-6 with TRBJ1-1. The CDR3 extends over 13 amino acids. Germline V lookup: CDR1 MNHNY, CDR2 SVGAGI (reference sequence). This chain's CDR3 is CASSYKGITEAFF.

The V and J genes are TRBV20-1 and TRBJ2-7; the TCRdb call, TRBD1, lacks DNA for checking. This CDR3 is built from 15 residues. CDR1 and CDR2 from the germline V gene are DFQATT and SNEGSKA (reference sequence). The CDR3 here is CSARLGLTSRVEQYF.

This chain links TRBV19 with TRBJ2-7; the D call from TCRdb, TRBD2, cannot be confirmed without DNA. Germline V gene lookup returns CDR1 LNHDA and CDR2 SQIVND (reference sequence). The CDR3 is made up of 18 amino acids. The CDR3 loop is CASSRQPSGDLPGYEQYF.

The chain joins TRBV7-2 to TRBJ2-7. The CDR3 is 13 amino acids. The germline gives CDR1 SGHTA, CDR2 FQGNSA. CDR3 residues: CGSSFDRSYEQYF.

The chain uses TRBV3-1 and TRBJ2-7; the TCRdb call, TRBD1, lacks DNA for checking. CDR1 and CDR2 from the germline V gene are LGHDT and YNNKEL (reference sequence). There are 14 residues in the CDR3. This chain's CDR3 is CASRRDITSYEQYF.

The CDR3 region is CATETSGGVSLDEQFF. The rearrangement joins TRBV10-3 to TRBJ2-1; TCRdb proposes TRBD2, but this gene call is untestable without DNA. The CDR3 consists of 16 residues. CDR1 and CDR2 from the germline V gene are ENHRY and SYGVKD.

V gene TRBV27 combines with J gene TRBJ2-7; the D gene TCRdb calls, TRBD1, cannot be checked with no DNA. Looked up from germline, CDR1 is MNHEY and CDR2 is SMNVEV (reference sequence). The CDR3 is 13 amino acids. The CDR3 reads CASAEGQEYEQYF.

V usage is TRBV28 and J usage is TRBJ2-5; TCRdb reports TRBD1, a call that lacks DNA to check it against. Per the germline V gene, CDR1 is MDHEN and CDR2 is SYDVKM. This CDR3 is 15 amino acids long. CDR3 sequence: CASSSLGGADETQYF.

The J gene is TRBJ2-1, the V gene TRBV6-2 or TRBV6-3; TCRdb reports TRBD2, a call that lacks DNA to check it against. The germline CDR1 and CDR2 sequences are MNHEY and SVGEGT. This CDR3 is 14 amino acids long. This CDR3 is CASSTSGFYNEQFF.

The J gene is TRBJ2-5, the V gene TRBV15; TCRdb lists TRBD2, though no DNA is available to test this call. Germline V lookup: CDR1 LNHNV, CDR2 YYDKDF (reference sequence). This CDR3 contains 16 residues. The CDR3 loop reads CATSRDDGSGEETQYF.

V usage is TRBV28 and J usage is TRBJ2-6; without DNA, the TCRdb call of TRBD1 cannot be checked. The CDR3 has 16 amino acids. Germline CDR1 is MDHEN and CDR2 is SYDVKM. CDR3 in amino acids: CASSLPGQSGANVLTF.

The chain joins TRBV4-1 to TRBJ1-1. Germline V gives CDR1 MGHRA, CDR2 YSYEKL. The CDR3 is 14 amino acids. CDR3 residues: CASSQRRENTEAFF.

The chain recombines TRBV19 with TRBJ2-1. Germline CDR1 and CDR2: LNHDA and SQIVND (reference sequence). The CDR3 has 14 amino acids. The CDR3 loop reads CASSIDRSYNEQFF.

The J gene is TRBJ2-7, the V gene TRBV3-1. CDR1 and CDR2 from the germline V gene are LGHDT and YNNKEL (reference sequence). CDR3 length equals 15 residues. The CDR3 reads CASSQDQVLTAEQYF.

V and J are TRBV25-1 and TRBJ2-7. The CDR3 consists of 11 residues. Germline V CDR1 and CDR2: MGHDK, SYGVNS. The CDR3 protein is CASSGSYEQYF.